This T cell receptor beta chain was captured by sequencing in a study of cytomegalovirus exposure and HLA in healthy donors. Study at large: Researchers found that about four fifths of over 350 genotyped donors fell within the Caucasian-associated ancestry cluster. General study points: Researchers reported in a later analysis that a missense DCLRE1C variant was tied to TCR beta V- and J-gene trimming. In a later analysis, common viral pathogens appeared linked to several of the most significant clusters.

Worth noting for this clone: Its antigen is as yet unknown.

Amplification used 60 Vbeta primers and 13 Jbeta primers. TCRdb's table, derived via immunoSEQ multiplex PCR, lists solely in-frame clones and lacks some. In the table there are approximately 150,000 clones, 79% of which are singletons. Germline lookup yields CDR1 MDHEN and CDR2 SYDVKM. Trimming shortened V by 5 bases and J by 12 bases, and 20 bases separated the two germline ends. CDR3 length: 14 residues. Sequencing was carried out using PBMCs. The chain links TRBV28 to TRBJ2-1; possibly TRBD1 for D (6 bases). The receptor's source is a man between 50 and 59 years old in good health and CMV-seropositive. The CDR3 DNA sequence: TGTGCCAGCAGTCTTCAGGGGATCCAGCTCGGGCAGTTCTTC. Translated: CASSLQGIQLGQFF.